These 11 T cell receptor beta chains were all obtained from the same sample, sequenced in a study of T cells in Graves' hyperthyroidism and ophthalmopathy. Amplified TCR beta CDR3 regions came from RNA transcripts. Primed by the HTBI set, a first-round RT-PCR was run on the TCR CDR3. TCRdb passed the multiplex PCR reads through MiXCR, listing each CDR3 protein once. The sample records 350,000 to 500,000 distinct CDR3 sequences, approximately 14% being singletons. The sequenced material came from blood. The receptors here all came from a woman aged 18-30 years with Graves' hyperthyroidism.

This clonotype was counted many times. This chain connects TRBV5-1 to TRBJ2-7; TRBD1 matches at 7 bases. CDR1 and CDR2 from the germline V gene are SGHRS and YFSETQ. The V gene end was trimmed by 1 base and the J gene end by 2 bases; junction bases not matched to a gene: 6. The CDR3 is made up of 15 amino acids. In DNA form, the CDR3 reads TGCGCCAGCAGCTTGAATACCGGGACAGCCTACGAGCAGTACTTC. Its translation: CASSLNTGTAYEQYF.

There are many counts of this clonotype. V is TRBV15 and J is TRBJ1-5; TRBD1 is a possible D gene (5 bases). The germline V gene encodes CDR1 LNHNV and CDR2 YYDKDF (reference sequence). The CDR3 loop spans 16 amino acids. Trimming left V 5 bases short and J 3 bases short, with 17 bases between. CDR3 DNA sequence: TGTGCCACCAGCGGCGTTGAGGGGCTTAACAATCAGCCCCAGCATTTT. Protein product: CATSGVEGLNNQPQHF.

Many counts were recorded for this clonotype. CDR3 DNA sequence: TGTGCCAGCAGCCCCAGCGAACAGGGCATAAACACTGAAGCTTTCTTT. Translated, it gives CASSPSEQGINTEAFF. This chain uses TRBV5-5 with TRBJ1-1; perhaps TRBD1 as D (6 bases). Germline-derived CDR1 and CDR2 are SGHKS and YYEKEE (reference sequence). Trimming took 4 bases from V and 2 from J, leaving 18 bases between them. The CDR3 totals 16 residues.

This clonotype has at least ten counts. The genes are TRBV6-1 and TRBJ1-5; TRBD1 is a possible D gene (6 bases). CDR3 length: 17 amino acids. CDR1 and CDR2 (germline): MNHNS, SASEGT. With 7 bases removed from V and 3 bases from J, the gap between germline ends came to 22 bases. CDR3 coding DNA: TGTGCCAGCACCCGGGGGCTAACGGGACTTTTCAATCAGCCCCAGCATTTT. Translation gives CASTRGLTGLFNQPQHF.

This clonotype was recorded at least ten times. This chain links TRBV12-3 or TRBV12-4 with TRBJ1-2; unclear D gene. This CDR3 spans 11 amino acids. Trimming stripped 4 bases from V and 6 bases from J, with 6 bases between. The CDR3 nucleotides read TGTGCCAGCAGTTATGGTGATGGCTACACCTTC. This codes for CASSYGDGYTF.

This clonotype was recorded at least ten times. This chain uses TRBV7-9 with TRBJ2-7; possibly TRBD2 for D (6 bases). The ends were cut back, 2 bases at V and 2 bases at J, with 10 bases in the middle. Germline V gene sequence: CDR1 SEHNR, CDR2 FQNEAQ (reference sequence). The CDR3 consists of 14 residues. In nucleotides, the CDR3 is TGTGCCAGCAGCTTACCGGGGGATACCTACGAGCAGTACTTC. The encoded protein is CASSLPGDTYEQYF.

This clonotype was seen more than once but under ten times. This clone may be a read error of a much larger clone one base away. The chain recombines TRBV5-5 with TRBJ2-3, with D unresolved. The V gene's germline CDR1 is SGHKS and CDR2 YYEKEE (reference sequence). The CDR3 has 13 amino acids. CDR3 bases: TGTGCCGGCAGCTTAGACGAGTGGGATACGCAGTATTTT. Amino acid sequence: CAGSLDEWDTQYF.

This clonotype showed up many times. The CDR3 spells CASSWGTGGSNQPQHF. The CDR3 bases are TGTGCCAGCAGCTGGGGGACAGGAGGCAGCAATCAGCCCCAGCATTTT. The chain joins TRBV7-2 to TRBJ1-5; TRBD1 matches 8 bases. The V gene end was trimmed by 4 bases and the J gene end by 1 base; junction bases not matched to a gene: 6. CDR3 size: 16 residues. Per germline, CDR1 SGHTA and CDR2 FQGNSA.

This clonotype was observed a few times. The chain couples TRBV19 to TRBJ2-7; perhaps D is TRBD1 or TRBD2 (5 bases each). Germline CDR1 is LNHDA and CDR2 is SQIVND (reference sequence). The CDR3 is 11 amino acids. Trimming pared 7 bases from V and 4 bases from J, leaving 8 bases between. The CDR3 DNA follows: TGTGCCAGTACCTGGGGGTACGAGCAGTACTTC. It specifies CASTWGYEQYF.

This clonotype appeared many times. The V and J genes are TRBV6-1 and TRBJ2-7; 7 positions match TRBD1. V was pared by 7 bases and J by 0 bases, with 9 bases of the junction left unmatched. The CDR3 is 15 residues long. The V gene's germline CDR1 is MNHNS and CDR2 SASEGT. The CDR3 loop reads CASIARDSSSYEQYF. DNA of the CDR3: TGTGCCAGCATCGCCCGGGACAGCTCCTCCTACGAGCAGTACTTC.

This clonotype was found many times. The chain has TRBV28 and TRBJ2-3, with 7 positions matching TRBD2. CDR1 MDHEN and CDR2 SYDVKM come from the germline V gene. V shed 6 bases, J shed 7 bases, and the junction held 16 bases outside the gene matches. The CDR3 is 16 amino acids. In DNA form, the CDR3 reads TGTGCCAGCAGCTCCACTAGCGCGCGCTCCCCCTATACGCAGTATTTT. Protein sequence: CASSSTSARSPYTQYF.